Below, 9 T cell receptor beta chains from the same sample are listed, as sequenced in a study of OX40 agonist ivuxolimab in advanced cancers. Using immunoSEQ multiplex PCR, the repertoire was profiled, and TCRdb retains in-frame clones only, with some absent. The sample has some 44,000 clones, around 87% seen once. The sample here was CD4+ or CD8+ T cells sorted from blood, taken in a trial of the OX40 agonist ivuxolimab. The receptors stem from an adult with an advanced solid tumor such as melanoma, head and neck, liver or kidney cancer.

The V call is TRBV19, the J call TRBJ2-2; 8 positions match TRBD1. This CDR3 is built from 15 residues. The germline gives CDR1 LNHDA, CDR2 SQIVND (reference sequence). V gave up 6 bases and J gave up 0 bases; unmatched junction bases: 3. The CDR3 DNA follows: TGTGCCAGTAGGAGGACAGGGCCGAACACCGGGGAGCTGTTTTTT. Its protein is CASRRTGPNTGELFF.

V is TRBV5-1 and J is TRBJ2-2; D possibly corresponds to TRBD1 (6 bases). Germline values: CDR1 SGHRS, CDR2 YFSETQ. CDR3 length: 15 residues. The ends were cut back, 3 bases at V and 3 bases at J, with 12 bases in the middle. CDR3 DNA sequence: TGCGCCAGCAGCTCCCAGGGGACGGACACCGGGGAGCTGTTTTTT. This translates into CASSSQGTDTGELFF.

This chain uses TRBV11-2 with TRBJ2-7; TRBD2 agrees at 12 bases. CDR1 and CDR2 (germline): SGHAT, FQNNGV. J gave up 1 base and V 4 bases, and 8 bases lay outside the gene matches. The length of the CDR3 is 17 residues. The CDR3 region has the DNA TGTGCCAGCAGCTCGAGGACTAGCGGGGTGCGGTCCTACGAGCAGTACTTC. This sequence encodes CASSSRTSGVRSYEQYF.

The rearrangement links TRBV28 to TRBJ1-6; the D gene is possibly TRBD1 (6 bases). Per the germline V gene, CDR1 is MDHEN and CDR2 is SYDVKM. The CDR3 consists of 16 residues. V dropped 8 bases and J dropped 2 bases, with 16 bases sitting between them. Here the CDR3 reads CASLVGAPPYNSPLHF. The CDR3 region has the DNA TGTGCCAGCTTGGTGGGGGCGCCCCCCTATAATTCACCCCTCCACTTT.

The V gene is TRBV5-6, the J gene TRBJ1-5, with D possibly TRBD1 on 5 matching bases. The V end was cut by 1 base, the J end by 4 bases, with 12 bases between. CDR3 size: 15 residues. Germline V lookup: CDR1 SGHDT, CDR2 YYEEEE. The CDR3 loop reads CASSLWQGRNQPQHF. The DNA for the CDR3 is TGTGCCAGCAGCTTGTGGCAGGGTAGAAATCAGCCCCAGCATTTT.

This chain uses TRBV2 with TRBJ1-4, with D possibly TRBD1 on 5 matching bases. This CDR3 is 14 amino acids long. V lost 7 bases to trimming and J lost 7 bases, with 16 bases between them. The germline V gene has CDR1 SNHLY and CDR2 FYNNEI. This CDR3 reads CASIETGGSEKLFF. CDR3 coding DNA: TGTGCCAGCATCGAAACGGGGGGGAGTGAAAAACTGTTTTTT.

There are a few counts of this clone. The chain has TRBV30 and TRBJ2-5; D is possibly TRBD1 (6 bases). CDR3 length equals 14 residues. Germline V lookup: CDR1 GTSNPN, CDR2 SVGIG (reference sequence). The ends were cut back, 1 base at V and 2 bases at J, with 11 bases in the middle. CDR3: CAWSGDTGQETQYF. CDR3 DNA sequence: TGTGCCTGGAGTGGGGACACAGGACAAGAGACCCAGTACTTC.

The chain carries TRBV6-4 and TRBJ2-7; D is perhaps TRBD1 or TRBD2 (5 bases each). Trimming shortened V by 6 bases and J by 4 bases, and 13 bases separated the two germline ends. CDR1 and CDR2 (germline): MRHNA, SNTAGT. This CDR3 spans 13 amino acids. CDR3 sequence reads: CASRPGRKYEQYF. CDR3 nucleotide sequence: TGTGCCAGCAGGCCGGGACGCAAATACGAGCAGTACTTC.

This clone was detected once. The chain carries TRBV7-7 and TRBJ2-7; D remains ambiguous. This CDR3 comprises 13 residues. Deletions cut 6 bases from V and 4 bases from J, with 13 bases between. Germline V gene data show CDR1 as SSHAT and CDR2 as FNYEAQ (reference sequence). The CDR3 DNA is TGTGCCAGCAGGAGAGACCAGTTTTACGAGCAGTACTTC. Translated: CASRRDQFYEQYF.